Each of the 13 T cell receptor beta chains below was sequenced from the same sample in a study of cytomegalovirus exposure and HLA in healthy donors. The PCR used 60 Vbeta and 13 Jbeta primers. Only in-frame clones appear in the TCRdb table, and some are missing; sequencing was by immunoSEQ multiplex PCR. Here the sample spans 80,000 to 95,000 clones, about 85% being singletons. Input material: PBMCs. The receptors were gathered from a woman aged 40 to 50 in good health and CMV-seropositive.

This sequence joins TRBV12-5 and TRBJ2-4; D possibly corresponds to TRBD2 (6 bases). The CDR3 covers 19 residues. Germline V gives CDR1 LGHNT, CDR2 FRNRAP. With 1 base removed from V and 0 bases from J, the gap between germline ends came to 19 bases. CDR3: CASGLAGTEGPLAKNIQYF. The CDR3 nucleotides are TGTGCTAGTGGTTTGGCCGGGACGGAGGGACCACTAGCCAAAAACATTCAGTACTTC.

The chain carries TRBV9 and TRBJ2-2, with a possible D match to TRBD2 (6 bases). V lost 1 base and J 6 bases, leaving 13 bases between the germline ends. The CDR3 totals 15 residues. CDR1 and CDR2 (germline): SGDLS, YYNGEE. The CDR3 nucleotides are TGTGCCAGCAGCGTAAAAGGAGGGACCCCCGGGGAGCTGTTTTTT. As protein: CASSVKGGTPGELFF.

The chain has TRBV2 and TRBJ2-7, with D perhaps TRBD1 or TRBD2 (7 bases each). CDR1 and CDR2 from the germline V gene are SNHLY and FYNNEI. Trimming shortened V by 10 bases and J by 5 bases, and 24 bases separated the two germline ends. The CDR3 has 15 amino acids. CDR3 DNA sequence: TGTGCCACCAGGGGGGGGACATGGGGTAGGGACGAGCAGTACTTC. Encoded protein: CATRGGTWGRDEQYF. The variable domain in full, with the rest retrieved from reference TRBV2 and TRBJ2-7, is EPEVTQTPSHQVTQMGQEVILRCVPISNHLYFYWYRQILGQKVEFLVSFYNNEISEKSEIFDDQFSVERPDGSNFTLKIRSTKLEDSAMYFCATRGGTWGRDEQYFGPGTRLTVT.

For this clone: A junction end diverges from the germline sequence, so it may reflect a read error. V is TRBV6-1 and J is TRBJ1-2; the D is unclear. The CDR3 has 13 amino acids. Germline V gene lookup returns CDR1 MNHNS and CDR2 SASEGT. CDR3 amino acids: CASTESQNYGYTF. The CDR3, as DNA: TGTGCCAGCACTGAAAGCCAAAACTATGGCTACACCTTC.

This clone is a singleton in its sample. V and J are TRBV9 and TRBJ2-7; 7 positions agree with TRBD1. The CDR3 loop spans 15 amino acids. Germline V CDR1 and CDR2: SGDLS, YYNGEE. After removal of 3 bases from V and 7 bases from J, the junction contained 13 bases not matched to a gene. CDR3 amino acids: CASSAIGTAYEEQYF. The CDR3, as DNA: TGTGCCAGCAGCGCGATTGGGACAGCCTATGAGGAGCAGTACTTC.

The chain recombines TRBV7-3 with TRBJ2-1; 8 nucleotides align to TRBD2. The germline CDR1 and CDR2 sequences are SGHTA and FQGTGA. The CDR3 loop spans 15 amino acids. V trimming: 5 bases; J trimming: 7 bases; junction bases outside the gene matches: 10. The CDR3 DNA reads TGTGCCAGCAGCGCACCGGGACTAGTTATAAATGAGCAGTTCTTC. Its translation: CASSAPGLVINEQFF.

J is TRBJ1-1 and V is TRBV5-1, with D possibly matching TRBD1 (6 bases). Trimming cost V 0 bases and J 4 bases, with 10 bases left between them. The CDR3 contains 14 residues. CDR1 and CDR2 from the germline V gene are SGHRS and YFSETQ. Here the CDR3 DNA reads TGCGCCAGCAGCTTGGATATAGGGGGCACTGAAGCTTTCTTT. Amino acid sequence: CASSLDIGGTEAFF.

This clone was picked up a small number of times. The chain carries TRBV15 and TRBJ1-3; possible D gene TRBD1, 6 bases. From germline, CDR1 is LNHNV and CDR2 YYDKDF (reference sequence). The CDR3 runs 15 residues. Trimming stripped 0 bases from V and 4 bases from J, with 10 bases between. CDR3 amino acids: CATSRDFGQGNTIYF. The DNA of the CDR3 is TGTGCCACCAGCAGAGATTTTGGACAGGGAAACACCATATATTTT.

There are a few counts of this clone. V and J are TRBV2 and TRBJ2-7; possible D gene TRBD1, 6 bases. V was shortened by 11 bases and J by 0 bases, with 17 bases between the two germline ends. The CDR3 is made up of 14 amino acids. The germline V gene encodes CDR1 SNHLY and CDR2 FYNNEI. This CDR3 reads CAGPRTVSSYEQYF. The CDR3 nucleotides are TGTGCCGGACCCCGGACAGTAAGCTCCTACGAGCAGTACTTC.

This rearrangement joins TRBV5-1 to TRBJ1-1; no reliable D call. V lost 0 bases and J 2 bases, leaving 8 bases between the germline ends. Per the germline V gene, CDR1 is SGHRS and CDR2 is YFSETQ. The CDR3 runs 14 residues. CDR3 region: CASSLAQTNTEAFF. CDR3 DNA: TGCGCCAGCAGCTTGGCGCAGACAAACACTGAAGCTTTCTTT.

This rearrangement joins TRBV27 to TRBJ1-4; the D gene is possibly TRBD1 (5 bases). Trimming removed 3 bases at V and 8 bases at J, with 22 bases between. Germline assignment: CDR1 MNHEY and CDR2 SMNVEV (reference sequence). The CDR3 has 17 amino acids. Here the CDR3 DNA reads TGTGCCAGCAGTTTGGTCGGGGGTAGCCATCGTGGGGAAAAACTGTTTTTT. It specifies CASSLVGGSHRGEKLFF.

This clone was counted a single time. This chain uses TRBV2 with TRBJ1-1; no firm D call. This CDR3 has 14 amino acids. Germline lookup yields CDR1 SNHLY and CDR2 FYNNEI. V lost 3 bases to trimming and J lost 2 bases, with 10 bases between them. The CDR3 DNA is TGTGCCAGCAGTGATATAGCTCCCAACACTGAAGCTTTCTTT. Amino acid sequence: CASSDIAPNTEAFF.

This clone has just one count. The chain combines TRBV5-6 with TRBJ1-5; TRBD1 agrees at 9 bases. The V segment lost 4 bases and the J segment 1 base; nucleotides outside the gene matches: 12. Germline V gene sequence: CDR1 SGHDT, CDR2 YYEEEE. The CDR3 totals 18 residues. The CDR3 nucleotides are TGTGCCAGCAGCACCGGGACAGGGAATATTAGGAGCAATCAGCCCCAGCATTTT. The encoded protein is CASSTGTGNIRSNQPQHF. The variable domain in full, with the rest retrieved from reference TRBV5-6 and TRBJ1-5, is DAGVTQSPTHLIKTRGQQVTLRCSPKSGHDTVSWYQQALGQGPQFIFQYYEEEERQRGNFPDRFSGHQFPNYSSELNVNALLLGDSALYLCASSTGTGNIRSNQPQHFGDGTRLSIL.